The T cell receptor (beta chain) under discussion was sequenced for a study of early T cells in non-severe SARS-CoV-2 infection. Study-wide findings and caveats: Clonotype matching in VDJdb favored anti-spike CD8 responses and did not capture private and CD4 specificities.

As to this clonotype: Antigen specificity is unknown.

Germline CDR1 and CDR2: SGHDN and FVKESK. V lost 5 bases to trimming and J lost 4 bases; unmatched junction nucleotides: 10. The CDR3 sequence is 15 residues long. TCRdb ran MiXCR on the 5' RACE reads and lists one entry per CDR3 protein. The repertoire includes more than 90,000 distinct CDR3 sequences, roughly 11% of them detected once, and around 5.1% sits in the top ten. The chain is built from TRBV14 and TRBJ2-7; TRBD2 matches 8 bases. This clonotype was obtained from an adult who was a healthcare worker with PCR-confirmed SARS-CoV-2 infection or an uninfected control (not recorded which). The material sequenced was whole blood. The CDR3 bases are TGTGCCAGCAGCTCCCGTAGCGGGGACCCTTACGAGCAGTACTTC. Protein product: CASSSRSGDPYEQYF.